Below are 23 T cell receptor beta chains sequenced from a single sample in a study of T-cell memory formation after mild COVID-19. From the 5' RACE reads, TCRdb called clonotypes with MiXCR, one entry per CDR3 protein. The sample gives fewer than 300,000 distinct CDR3 sequences, over 15% of which show up once; 20% to 25% is in the top ten. The sequencing sample was made of PBMCs or a T cell subset sorted from them (not recorded which). These receptors were obtained from a young man who had mild COVID-19 (a few samples of this study predate the infection). Cell type and time point are not known.

The DNA for the CDR3 is TGTGCCAGCAGCTTAGGCCTGGGATACAGGGGACTCTCGAACACCATATATTTT. It specifies CASSLGLGYRGLSNTIYF. The rearrangement joins TRBV11-2 to TRBJ1-3; 7 bases agree with TRBD1. There are 18 residues in the CDR3. Germline trimming cut 1 base from V and 7 bases from J; bases unmatched to any gene: 16. Germline V lookup: CDR1 SGHAT, CDR2 FQNNGV.

The CDR3 coding sequence is TGTGCCAGCAGTTACTCGACCCGGGGGCGAGGCTATGGCTACACCTTC. It yields the protein CASSYSTRGRGYGYTF. V gene TRBV6-5 combines with J gene TRBJ1-2; D is possibly TRBD1 (6 bases). V lost 0 bases, J lost 4 bases, and 15 bases lay in between. CDR3 size: 16 residues. Germline CDR1 and CDR2: MNHEY and SVGAGI.

This clonotype was observed many times. The chain couples TRBV5-6 to TRBJ2-7; 15 bases are shared with TRBD2. The germline CDR1 and CDR2 sequences are SGHDT and YYEEEE. The CDR3 spans 17 residues. After removal of 5 bases from V and 3 bases from J, the junction contained 9 bases not matched to a gene. The CDR3 spells CASRWTSGGALHYEQYV. Here the CDR3 DNA reads TGTGCCAGCAGATGGACTAGCGGGGGGGCCCTCCACTACGAGCAGTACGTC.

There are a few counts of this clonotype. CDR3 residues: CASSPGPAGTEAFF. CDR3 DNA sequence: TGTGCCAGCAGCCCAGGGCCCGCGGGCACTGAAGCTTTCTTT. The J gene is TRBJ1-1, the V gene TRBV9; D is possibly TRBD1 (5 bases). V was shortened by 4 bases and J by 4 bases, with 14 bases between the two germline ends. Germline V gives CDR1 SGDLS, CDR2 YYNGEE. The CDR3 is 14 residues long.

This clonotype occurred many times. The chain recombines TRBV6-5 with TRBJ2-3; the D is unclear. CDR3 length equals 15 residues. V gave up 0 bases and J gave up 0 bases, with 7 bases separating them. In germline, CDR1 is MNHEY, CDR2 SVGAGI. The DNA for the CDR3 is TGTGCCAGCAGTTACTCGGACCGAAGCACAGATACGCAGTATTTT. It yields the protein CASSYSDRSTDTQYF.

The chain combines TRBV21-1 with TRBJ1-5; the table assigns TRBD1, which was not confirmed against the DNA. TRBV21-1 corresponds to a pseudogene. The CDR3 is 14 amino acids. CDR3 in DNA: TGTGCCAGCAGCATTGAAGGGGGTTGTCAGCCCCAGCATTTT. It specifies CASSIEGGCQPQHF.

The chain has TRBV7-6 and TRBJ2-6; no clear D gene. This CDR3 contains 14 residues. Germline CDR1 and CDR2: SGHVS and FNYEAQ. The germline V and J ends were trimmed by 7 bases and 0 bases, with 7 bases remaining between them. CDR3 DNA: TGTGCCAGCACAGACCGCTCTGGGGCCAACGTCCTGACTTTC. This codes for CASTDRSGANVLTF.

This sequence joins TRBV7-2 and TRBJ2-7, with D unclear. Germline CDR1 and CDR2: SGHTA and FQGNSA. Trimming shortened V by 1 base and J by 5 bases, and 12 bases separated the two germline ends. The CDR3 contains 14 residues. DNA of the CDR3: TGTGCCAGCAGCTTAGTTTGGCAGTCCCACGAGCAGTACTTC. Protein: CASSLVWQSHEQYF.

CDR3 residues: CASRDTGLQNTEAFF. In DNA, the CDR3 is TGCGCCAGCAGGGACACAGGGCTACAGAACACTGAAGCTTTCTTT. The chain couples TRBV4-1 to TRBJ1-1, with D perhaps matching TRBD1 (6 bases). There are 15 residues in the CDR3. V was clipped by 6 bases and J by 1 base, with 15 bases between them. CDR1 is MGHRA and CDR2 is YSYEKL in the germline V gene.

With regard to this clonotype: Given a much more abundant clone one base away, this may be a read error. The rearrangement uses TRBV7-3 and TRBJ2-6; possibly TRBD1 for D (8 bases). Germline V gene sequence: CDR1 SGHTA, CDR2 FQGTGA. Trimming removed 6 bases at V and 4 bases at J, with 16 bases between. This CDR3 region has 16 residues. The CDR3 DNA reads as TGTGCCAGCAGACCACAGGGGGGGTTCGGGGCCAACGTCCTGACTTTC. Translation gives CASRPQGGFGANVLTF.

This clonotype showed up just a few times. The chain combines TRBV7-9 with TRBJ1-1; 10 nucleotides line up with TRBD1. The CDR3 runs 15 residues. In germline, CDR1 is SEHNR, CDR2 FQNEAQ (reference sequence). The J segment lost 5 bases and the V segment lost 5 bases, leaving 8 bases of the junction unmatched. The CDR3 DNA reads as TGTGCCAGCAGCCCGCATGGACAGGGGGATACTGAAGCTTTCTTT. This gives the protein CASSPHGQGDTEAFF.

This clonotype has only a few counts. CDR3 protein: CASSEDSYGYTF. For the CDR3, the DNA is TGCGCCAGCAGCGAGGACAGTTATGGCTACACCTTC. The chain has TRBV5-1 and TRBJ1-2; possible D gene TRBD1, 6 bases. The CDR3 contains 12 residues. Germline CDR1 reads SGHRS; CDR2 reads YFSETQ. The V end lost 4 bases, the J end lost 5 bases, and 9 bases lay between the germline ends.

This clonotype has a handful of counts. V is TRBV6-2 or TRBV6-3 and J is TRBJ2-7, with a weak D call TRBD2 (7 bases). V dropped 2 bases and J dropped 5 bases, with 16 bases sitting between them. Germline CDR1 and CDR2: MNHEY and SVGEGT. This CDR3 comprises 15 residues. The CDR3 here is CASSYEGGPRNEQYV. The CDR3 coding sequence is TGTGCCAGCAGTTACGAGGGGGGGCCTCGGAACGAGCAGTACGTC.

The V and J genes are TRBV12-3 or TRBV12-4 and TRBJ2-5; D might be TRBD1 (6 bases). V gave up 5 bases and J gave up 4 bases, with 14 bases separating them. The CDR3 sequence is 14 residues long. CDR3 sequence reads: CASSVYQQGETQYF. DNA for the CDR3: TGTGCCAGCAGTGTCTACCAACAGGGAGAGACCCAGTACTTC.

The chain uses TRBV24-1 and TRBJ1-1; possible D gene TRBD1, 5 bases. V lost 7 bases and J 1 base, leaving 9 bases between the germline ends. The CDR3 covers 13 residues. From germline, CDR1 is KGHDR and CDR2 SFDVKD. CDR3 sequence: CATSGTGNTEAFF. The CDR3 nucleotides are TGTGCCACCAGCGGAACAGGGAACACTGAAGCTTTCTTT.

Remarks on this clonotype: The junction shows a germline mismatch at one end, possibly a read error. The V gene is TRBV19, the J gene TRBJ1-2, with D possibly being TRBD1 (5 bases). There are 11 residues in the CDR3. Germline values: CDR1 LNHDA, CDR2 SQIVND (reference sequence). The CDR3 DNA is TGTGCCAGTAGTAACGCCGGGACGCACTCCTTC. Amino acid sequence: CASSNAGTHSF.

This clonotype was found a few times. The chain is built from TRBV5-1 and TRBJ1-1; perhaps TRBD1 as D (6 bases). V was pared by 4 bases and J by 6 bases, with 10 bases between. This CDR3 has 12 residues. Germline V gives CDR1 SGHRS, CDR2 YFSETQ. The CDR3 coding sequence is TGCGCCAGCAGCGGGACACTGTCTGAAGCTTTCTTT. Protein sequence: CASSGTLSEAFF.

This clonotype was seen only a few times. The CDR3 bases are TGTGCCAGCGGAAACTCAGGTGGAAACACCATATATTTT. Protein: CASGNSGGNTIYF. The J gene is TRBJ1-3, the V gene TRBV5-4; D unclear. Per germline, CDR1 SGHNT and CDR2 YYREEE (reference sequence). V shed 7 bases and J shed 3 bases, with 11 bases lying between them. This CDR3 contains 13 residues.

This sequence joins TRBV6-2 or TRBV6-3 and TRBJ1-1; 7 nucleotides line up with TRBD1. Germline CDR1 MNHEY, CDR2 SVGEGT. The trim removed 6 bases at V and 1 base at J, leaving 11 bases unmatched. The length of the CDR3 is 16 residues. The CDR3 loop reads CASSGDREAKNTEAFF. The CDR3, as DNA: TGTGCCAGCAGCGGCGACAGGGAGGCTAAGAACACTGAAGCTTTCTTT.

This clonotype was counted only a few times. The genes are TRBV27 and TRBJ2-7; D might be TRBD2 (6 bases). V lost 3 bases and J lost 4, with 16 bases in between. Germline-derived CDR1 and CDR2 are MNHEY and SMNVEV (reference sequence). CDR3 length equals 15 residues. CDR3 bases: TGTGCCAGCAGTTTTCGGCGGGACGTGCCTTACGAGCAGTACTTC. This gives the protein CASSFRRDVPYEQYF.

The rearrangement joins TRBV4-3 to TRBJ1-6; 8 positions agree with TRBD1. There are 15 residues in the CDR3. CDR1 is LGHNA, CDR2 YSLEER, per germline. The trim removed 3 bases at V and 9 bases at J, leaving 7 bases unmatched. For the CDR3, the DNA is TGCGCCAGCAGCCAGGGACAGGTCCAGTTTTCACCCCTCCACTTT. Translating gives CASSQGQVQFSPLHF.

The gene calls are TRBV15 and TRBJ2-5; D is undetermined. Germline V CDR1 and CDR2: LNHNV, YYDKDF (reference sequence). V was shortened by 0 bases and J by 5 bases, with 7 bases between the two germline ends. The CDR3 is 13 residues long. CDR3 nucleotides: TGTGCCACCAGCAGAGATCGAACGGAGACCCAGTACTTC. Protein: CATSRDRTETQYF.

V usage is TRBV7-9 and J usage is TRBJ2-1, with no clear D. Germline V gene lookup returns CDR1 SEHNR and CDR2 FQNEAQ (reference sequence). V was cut by 5 bases and J by 5 bases, with 10 bases left in between. The CDR3 is 13 amino acids. CDR3 in DNA: TGTGCCAGCAGCCGGCCCCCTAACAATGAGCAGTTCTTC. It codes for CASSRPPNNEQFF. The full variable domain, rest sourced from reference TRBV7-9 and TRBJ2-1, is DTGVSQNPRHKITKRGQNVTFRCDPISEHNRLYWYRQTLGQGPEFLTYFQNEAQLEKSRLLSDRFSAERPKGSFSTLEIQRTEQGDSAMYLCASSRPPNNEQFFGPGTRLTVL.